The source of this T cell receptor (beta chain) is a study of regulatory T cells in long-lasting Graves disease. This clonotype was observed many times. Antigen: not known. The CDR3 extends over 16 amino acids. V lost 6 bases and J lost 0, with 18 bases in between. The V gene's germline CDR1 is MNHNS and CDR2 SASEGT. Arm-PCR of CDR3 regions with iRepertoire HTBI primers generated TCR beta libraries. Using its own MiXCR run on the multiplex PCR reads, TCRdb lists one record per CDR3 protein. The table records a few hundred thousand distinct CDR3 sequences, approximately 16% of them present only once. Time point defined: newly diagnosed GD, antithyroid drugs for less than 3 months. PBMC RNA served as the TCR library source. Study-wide results and limits: More public clonotypes were shared by persistent patients (about 3,000) than by new patients (fewer than 1,000).

These data were likewise used in another study, on T cells in Graves' hyperthyroidism and ophthalmopathy. That report adds: Primed by the HTBI set, a first-round RT-PCR was run on the TCR CDR3.

This chain connects TRBV6-1 to TRBJ2-7; weak D call: TRBD2 (6 bases). The receptor's source is a woman between 35 and 50 years old with Graves disease. The sample consisted of peripheral blood mononuclear cells (PBMCs), taken at new diagnosis, from a patient treated with antithyroid drugs. In nucleotides, the CDR3 is TGTGCCAGCAGCGATATGGAGGGCGGGACCTCCTACGAGCAGTACTTC. Amino acid sequence: CASSDMEGGTSYEQYF.